Listed below are T cell receptor beta chains from one sample, sequenced in a study of Graves' ophthalmopathy and Graves' hyperthyroidism. TCRdb fed the multiplex PCR reads into MiXCR, producing one record per CDR3 protein. The table records just over 600,000 distinct CDR3 sequences, around a fifth of them present only once. The sample taken for sequencing was peripheral blood. The receptor source for this set is a woman aged 18-29 years with stable Graves' hyperthyroidism. Some clones in this sample may be carry-over from other donors' samples. Both conserved end residues are part of each CDR3. The D gene is left open where the match is weak. Clone size is not always given. Where it is, it says once, few, many or a class for expanded clones.

v_call	j_call	d_call	cdr3_length	clone_size	cdr3_nt	cdr3_aa
TRBV6-1	TRBJ2-1	TRBD2	17	many	TGTGCCAGCAGGACTAGCGGGTCCAGGAGCTCCTACAATGAGAAGTTCTTC	CASRTSGSRSSYNEKFF
TRBV12-3/TRBV12-4	TRBJ1-6	.	13	few	TGTGCCAGCAGTTCGGACAGTAATTCACCCCTCCACTTT	CASSSDSNSPLHF
TRBV7-8	TRBJ1-2	.	15	many	TGTGCCAGCAGCTCCCAACCTTCAGGGTCGGAGGGCTACACCTTC	CASSSQPSGSEGYTF
TRBV25-1	TRBJ2-5	.	15	few	TGTGCCAGCAGTGATGCCGGGACACTAAAAGAGACCCAGTACTTC	CASSDAGTLKETQYF
TRBV12-5	TRBJ1-2	.	16	many	TGTGCTAGTGGCACCCTGGACGGGGCGCTCCTATATGGCTACACCTTC	CASGTLDGALLYGYTF
TRBV4-1	TRBJ2-2	.	15	few	TGCGCCAGTCGTACGCAGGGCACGAACACCGGGGAGCTGTTTTTT	CASRTQGTNTGELFF
TRBV6-5	TRBJ1-6	TRBD1	18	.	TGTGCCAGCAGTCTCGAGGGACAGGGGCTAATTGGTGATTCACCCCTCCACTTT	CASSLEGQGLIGDSPLHF
TRBV11-1	TRBJ1-5	.	14	many	TGTGCCAGCAGCTTAGGCCCTTCGGACCAGCCCCAGCATTTT	CASSLGPSDQPQHF
TRBV30	TRBJ2-7	.	18	many	TGTGCCTGGAGTGTACCAGGACAGCCAGAACGGGTCTCCTACGAGCAGTACTTC	CAWSVPGQPERVSYEQYF
TRBV6-2/TRBV6-3	TRBJ2-2	.	16	many	TGTGCCAGCAGTTACTTTGGTCGGACCGGGACCGGGGAGCTGTTTTTT	CASSYFGRTGTGELFF
TRBV7-6	TRBJ2-7	.	13	many	TGTGCCAGCAGCCGGGACACTCTTACGGAGCAGTACTTC	CASSRDTLTEQYF
TRBV30	TRBJ2-3	.	11	.	TGTGCCGGTTCAGGGGCAGATACGCAGTATTTT	CAGSGADTQYF
TRBV5-1	TRBJ2-7	.	13	few	TGCGCCAGCACCCCAGACACCCTAGGAGAGCAGTACTTC	CASTPDTLGEQYF
TRBV3-1	TRBJ1-1	.	15	many	TGTGCCAGCAGCCAAGGCAGGGGAAGTGTCACTGAAGCTTTCTTT	CASSQGRGSVTEAFF
TRBV11-2	TRBJ1-6	.	14	many	TGTGCCAGCAGCTTAGAGTCCTCTAATTCACCCCTCCACTTT	CASSLESSNSPLHF
TRBV19	TRBJ1-1	.	18	many	TGTGCCAGTAGTATGAGGACGGTCCGTCTGGGGATGAACACTGAAGCTTTCTTT	CASSMRTVRLGMNTEAFF
TRBV6-4	TRBJ2-2	.	15	.	TGTGCCAGCAGTGACTCGAGGGAGAACACCGGGGAGCTGTTTTTT	CASSDSRENTGELFF
TRBV27	TRBJ1-2	.	13	many	TGTGCCAGCAGTGGTAGGGAAAACTATGGCTACACCTTC	CASSGRENYGYTF
TRBV12-3/TRBV12-4	TRBJ2-2	TRBD1	14	many	TGTGCCAGCAGATCGGGACAGAGAGCCGGGGAGCTGTTTTTT	CASRSGQRAGELFF
TRBV14	TRBJ2-7	TRBD1	15	many	TGTGCCAGCAGCCAGACGACAGGGGCGGTCCACGAGCAGTACTTC	CASSQTTGAVHEQYF
TRBV12-3/TRBV12-4	TRBJ2-5	.	16	.	TGTGCCAGCAGCGGCCAGATAGCTTCACCCGGGGAGACCCAGTACTTC	CASSGQIASPGETQYF
TRBV11-2	TRBJ2-7	.	18	many	TGTGCCAGCAGCTTAGATGGGGGCGGACGCCTTGGTCGGAGCGAGCAGTACTTC	CASSLDGGGRLGRSEQYF
TRBV6-2/TRBV6-3	TRBJ1-1	.	18	many	TGTGCCAGCAGTTACTCGATCGGTTCGACCGGTGTGAACACTGAAGCTTTCTTT	CASSYSIGSTGVNTEAFF
TRBV6-5	TRBJ1-2	TRBD1	14	many	TGTGCCAGCAGTTTAGAGACAGGGGGCGGTGGCTACACCTTC	CASSLETGGGGYTF
TRBV12-3/TRBV12-4	TRBJ1-2	TRBD1	14	many	TGTGCCAGCACCGAGACAGGGGGCTGGTATGGCTACACCTTC	CASTETGGWYGYTF
TRBV29-1	TRBJ1-2	.	12	few	TGCAGCGTAGAGCAGGGAGTCTATGGCTACACCTTC	CSVEQGVYGYTF
TRBV2	TRBJ1-1	.	15	.	TGTGCCAGCAGGGCCAGGGGCGGACGGTACACTGAAGCTTTCTTT	CASRARGGRYTEAFF
TRBV2	TRBJ2-2	.	15	few	TGTGCCAGCAATCCGAGGGCAGCGAACACCGGGGAGCTGTTTTTT	CASNPRAANTGELFF
TRBV20-1	TRBJ1-1	TRBD1	14	many	TGCAGTGCTAGAAGGACAGGGCAACACACTGAAGCTTTCTTT	CSARRTGQHTEAFF
TRBV29-1	TRBJ1-2	TRBD1	14	.	TGCAGCGTTGATTCGGGACAGGTCGGTTATGGCTACACCTTC	CSVDSGQVGYGYTF
TRBV18	TRBJ1-2	.	15	many	TGTGCCAGCTCCCCCGGGACACCTGCTAACTATGGCTACACCTTC	CASSPGTPANYGYTF
TRBV5-5	TRBJ2-7	.	15	many	TGTGCCAGCAGCTTCTTAGCATTTGAGGTGGACGAGCAGTACTTC	CASSFLAFEVDEQYF
TRBV4-2	TRBJ1-1	.	15	.	TGTGCCAGCAGCCAAGTACGAGGGGCGAACACTGAAGCTTTCTTT	CASSQVRGANTEAFF
TRBV7-8	TRBJ1-1	.	15	few	TGTGCCAGCAGCTACCCCCGACGGTTGGGCACTGAAGCTTTCTTT	CASSYPRRLGTEAFF
TRBV9	TRBJ2-5	TRBD2	15	.	TGTGCCAGCAGCGAGACTAGCGGGGTGAAGGAGACCCAGTACTTC	CASSETSGVKETQYF
TRBV27	TRBJ1-1	TRBD1	15	few	TGTGCCAGCAGTCCGAGGACAGGGACGGGCACTGAAGCTTTCTTT	CASSPRTGTGTEAFF
TRBV12-3/TRBV12-4	TRBJ2-5	.	12	few	TGTGCCAGCTTGTCCGAAGCGGGGACCCAGTACTTC	CASLSEAGTQYF
TRBV12-3/TRBV12-4	TRBJ1-5	TRBD1	15	many	TGTGCCAGCAGTTCCCGGGACAGGGGAGATCAGCCCCAGCATTTT	CASSSRDRGDQPQHF
TRBV6-2/TRBV6-3	TRBJ2-7	.	13	many	TGTGCCAGCAGTTACTCGAGTGCCTACGAGCAGTACTTC	CASSYSSAYEQYF
TRBV5-1	TRBJ2-7	TRBD1	17	few	TGCGCCAGCAGCAAGCGCGAACTCCGGGACAGGGGCTACGAGCAGTACTTC	CASSKRELRDRGYEQYF
TRBV12-3/TRBV12-4	TRBJ1-1	.	14	many	TGTGCCAGCAGCCCCCCACACGGAACCCTCAAAGCTTTCTTT	CASSPPHGTLKAFF
TRBV7-8	TRBJ1-2	.	16	few	TGTGCCAGCAGCACCACCGGACCGGGATCCTTTTATGGCTACACCTTC	CASSTTGPGSFYGYTF
TRBV29-1	TRBJ2-7	.	12	many	TGCAGCGTCATTCTAACTTCCTACGAGCAGTACTTC	CSVILTSYEQYF
TRBV28	TRBJ2-7	.	12	many	TGTGCCAGCAGTTTAGGGGGGCAGGAGCAGTACTTC	CASSLGGQEQYF
TRBV12-3/TRBV12-4	TRBJ2-7	.	14	few	TGTGCCAGCAGTTTGGGTTTGGATCCCTACGAGCAGTACTTC	CASSLGLDPYEQYF
TRBV20-1	TRBJ1-5	.	15	many	TGCAGTGCTAGAGGGCTAGGACGGAGCAATCAGCCCCAGCATTTT	CSARGLGRSNQPQHF
TRBV19	TRBJ1-1	.	15	.	TGTGCCAGTCGCAAGCTTTTGGGGTTCTACACTGAAGCTTTCTTT	CASRKLLGFYTEAFF
TRBV6-5	TRBJ1-2	TRBD1	15	many	TGTGCCAGCAGTTACCCCGGGACAGGGGGTTCGGGCTACACCTTC	CASSYPGTGGSGYTF